This TCR beta chain was documented in a study of T cell changes during pregnancy in multiple sclerosis (dated by TCRdb to about 2019). Concerning the study at large: In women with multiple sclerosis, the researchers looked at how the T cell repertoire shifted as pregnancy progressed.

Libraries came from the immunoSEQ multiplex PCR assay. TCRdb's version of the immuneACCESS table is confined to in-frame rearrangements and falls short of the full clone set. An unresolved V gene accounts for under half of the shortfall where checked; the remainder is of unknown origin. Across this sample there are about 44,000 clones, with roughly 92% seen only once. The ten largest clones represent more than 0.6% of the sample. On this clone: Its antigen remains unidentified. No clone much larger than this one lies a single base away; base qualities are absent.

Via the germline V gene, CDR1 is MDHEN and CDR2 SYDVKM. Its CDR3 holds 15 amino acids, cysteine through phenylalanine. The CDR3 DNA has 45 bases and is translated from base 1. Relative to germline, V is 2 bases shorter and J is 4 bases shorter, with 14 bases between their ends. The rearrangement joined TRBV28 to TRBJ1-1, with the D gene not clear enough to name. This clonotype was sampled from a female donor with multiple sclerosis, enrolled in a pregnancy study. Sequences were derived from CD4+ T cells from peripheral blood mononuclear cells, sampled in the first trimester of pregnancy. The CDR3 in this case is CASSLGLIGGTEAFF. The nucleotide sequence reads as follows: TGTGCCAGCAGTTTAGGTCTGATCGGTGGCACTGAAGCTTTCTTT. Supplemented by the reference TRBV28 and TRBJ1-1 proteins around the CDR3, the complete variable domain is DVKVTQSSRYLVKRTGEKVFLECVQDMDHENMFWYRQDPGLGLRLIYFSYDVKMKEKGDIPEGYSVSREKKERFSLILESASTNQTSMYLCASSLGLIGGTEAFFGQGTRLTVV.